The present TCR beta chain was sequenced within a study of cytomegalovirus exposure and HLA in healthy donors. This clone was seen more than once but under ten times. 13 Jbeta primers and 60 Vbeta primers were used for the PCR. Sequencing used immunoSEQ multiplex PCR; TCRdb keeps in-frame clones, though not all of them. The profile shows approximately 170,000 clones, 55% to 65% of them singletons. The CDR3 runs to 13 residues. Germline V gene sequence: CDR1 SGHRS, CDR2 YFSETQ. After removal of 8 bases from V and 2 bases from J, the junction contained 4 bases not matched to a gene. This clonotype was obtained from a man aged 40-55 years in good health and CMV-seronegative. The sequenced material came from PBMCs. The chain employs TRBV5-1 and TRBJ1-1, with 9 bases matching TRBD1. The CDR3 sequence: CASRTGENTEAFF. CDR3 DNA sequence: TGCGCCAGTCGGACAGGGGAAAACACTGAAGCTTTCTTT.